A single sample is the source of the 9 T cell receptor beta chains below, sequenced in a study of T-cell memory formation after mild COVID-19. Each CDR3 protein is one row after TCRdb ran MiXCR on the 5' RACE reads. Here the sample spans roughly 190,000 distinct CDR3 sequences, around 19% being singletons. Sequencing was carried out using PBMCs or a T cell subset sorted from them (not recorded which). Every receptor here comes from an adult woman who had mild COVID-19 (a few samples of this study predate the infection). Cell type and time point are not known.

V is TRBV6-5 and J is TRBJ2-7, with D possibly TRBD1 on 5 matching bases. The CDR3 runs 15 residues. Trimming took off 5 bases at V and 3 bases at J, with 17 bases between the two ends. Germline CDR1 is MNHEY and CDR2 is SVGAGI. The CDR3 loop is CASSSRPAGNYEQYF. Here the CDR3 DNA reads TGTGCCAGCAGTAGCCGTCCAGCAGGGAACTACGAGCAGTACTTC.

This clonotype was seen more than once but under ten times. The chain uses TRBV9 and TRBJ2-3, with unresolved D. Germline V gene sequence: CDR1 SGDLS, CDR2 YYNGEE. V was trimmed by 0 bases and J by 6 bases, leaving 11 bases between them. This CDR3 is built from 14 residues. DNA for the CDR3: TGTGCCAGCAGCGTAGACCCCTTTTCGGATACGCAGTATTTT. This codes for CASSVDPFSDTQYF.

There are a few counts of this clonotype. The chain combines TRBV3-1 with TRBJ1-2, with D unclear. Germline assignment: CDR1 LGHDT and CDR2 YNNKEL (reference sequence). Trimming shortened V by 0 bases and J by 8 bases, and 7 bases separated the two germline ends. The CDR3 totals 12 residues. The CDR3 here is CASSQESVGYTF. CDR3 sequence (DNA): TGTGCCAGCAGCCAAGAGAGCGTCGGCTACACCTTC.

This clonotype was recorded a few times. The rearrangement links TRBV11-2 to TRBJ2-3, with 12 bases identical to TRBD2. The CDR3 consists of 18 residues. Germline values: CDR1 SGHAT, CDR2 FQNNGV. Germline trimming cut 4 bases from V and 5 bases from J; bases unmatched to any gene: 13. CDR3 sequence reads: CASSSADLAGGPGDTQYF. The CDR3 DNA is TGTGCCAGCAGCTCGGCCGACCTAGCGGGAGGGCCAGGAGATACGCAGTATTTT.

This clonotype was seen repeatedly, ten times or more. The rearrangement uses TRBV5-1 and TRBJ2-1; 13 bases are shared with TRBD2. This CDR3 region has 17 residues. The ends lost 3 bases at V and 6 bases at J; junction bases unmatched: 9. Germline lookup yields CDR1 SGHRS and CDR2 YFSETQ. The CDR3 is CASSSGTTSGGANEQFF. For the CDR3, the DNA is TGCGCCAGCAGCTCCGGAACAACTAGCGGGGGGGCCAATGAGCAGTTCTTC.

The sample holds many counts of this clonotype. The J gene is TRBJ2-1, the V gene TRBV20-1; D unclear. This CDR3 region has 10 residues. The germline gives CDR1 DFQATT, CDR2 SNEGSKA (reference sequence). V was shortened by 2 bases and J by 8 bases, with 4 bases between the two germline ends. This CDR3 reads CSARIDEQFF. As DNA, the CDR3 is TGCAGTGCTAGAATCGATGAGCAGTTCTTC.

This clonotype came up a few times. CDR3 sequence: CASSLDFWELFF. CDR3 nucleotides: TGTGCCAGCAGCTTGGATTTTTGGGAGCTGTTTTTT. The chain joins TRBV5-5 to TRBJ2-2; D is uncertain. The CDR3 has 12 amino acids. V shed 0 bases and J shed 9 bases, with 6 bases lying between them. Germline-derived CDR1 and CDR2 are SGHKS and YYEKEE (reference sequence).

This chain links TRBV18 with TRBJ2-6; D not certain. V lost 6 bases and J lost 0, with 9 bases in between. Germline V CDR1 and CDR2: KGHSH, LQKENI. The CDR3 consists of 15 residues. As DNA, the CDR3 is TGTGCCAGCTCGCTTACTTACTCTGGGGCCAACGTCCTGACTTTC. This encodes CASSLTYSGANVLTF.

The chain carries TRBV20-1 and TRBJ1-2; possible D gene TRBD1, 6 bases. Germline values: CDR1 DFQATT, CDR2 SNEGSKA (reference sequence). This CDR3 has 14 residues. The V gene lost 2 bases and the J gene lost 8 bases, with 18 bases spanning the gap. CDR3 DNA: TGCAGTGCTAGATCAGGGGCCAGCGGAAGGGGCTACACCTTC. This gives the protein CSARSGASGRGYTF.